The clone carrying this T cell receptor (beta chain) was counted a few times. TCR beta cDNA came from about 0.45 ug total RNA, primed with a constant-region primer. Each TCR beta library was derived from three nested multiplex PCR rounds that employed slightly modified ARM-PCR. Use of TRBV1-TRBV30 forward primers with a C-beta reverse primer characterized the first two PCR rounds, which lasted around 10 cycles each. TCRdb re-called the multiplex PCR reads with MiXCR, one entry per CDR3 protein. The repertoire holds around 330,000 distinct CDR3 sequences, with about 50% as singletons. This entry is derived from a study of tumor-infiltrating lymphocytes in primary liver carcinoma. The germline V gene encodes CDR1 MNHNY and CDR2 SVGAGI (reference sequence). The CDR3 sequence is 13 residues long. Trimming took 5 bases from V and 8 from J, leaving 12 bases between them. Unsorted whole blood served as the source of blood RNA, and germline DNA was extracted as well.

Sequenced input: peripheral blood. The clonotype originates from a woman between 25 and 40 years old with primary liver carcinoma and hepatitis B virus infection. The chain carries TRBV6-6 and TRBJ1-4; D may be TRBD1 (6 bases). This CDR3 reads CASSRGRVEKLFF. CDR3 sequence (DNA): TGTGCCAGCAGTCGGGGGCGAGTGGAAAAACTGTTTTTT.